This is a list of T cell receptor beta chains from one sample in a study of cytomegalovirus exposure and HLA in healthy donors. This table comes from immunoSEQ multiplex PCR, and its TCRdb copy is limited to in-frame clones, with some not included. Among about 160,000 clones listed, 65% to 85% were seen once. The sequenced sample consisted of PBMCs. Receptors were obtained from a male donor in good health and CMV-seropositive. Each CDR3 is given with its conserved first and last residue. Each record gives: J gene, V gene, clone size, D gene, CDR3 DNA, CDR3 protein. A D gene is named only where the DNA matches it firmly. Size is omitted from some rows. Given values are once, few, many or a class for expanded clones.

TRBJ2-7 TRBV6-1 - TRBD2 TGTGCCAGCAGTGGTTCTAGCGGGAGTCCCTACGAGCAGTACTTC CASSGSSGSPYEQYF
TRBJ2-5 TRBV5-1 - - TGCGCCAGCAGCGCGGAAAAGCGGACCCAGTACTTC CASSAEKRTQYF
TRBJ1-4 TRBV7-2 few - TGTGCCAGCAGCCTTGTGCCCTACTCGGTCAATGAAAAACTGTTTTTT CASSLVPYSVNEKLFF
TRBJ1-2 TRBV5-4 - - TGTGCCAGCAGAAATGGTCTCGAGGGCTACACCTTC CASRNGLEGYTF
TRBJ2-2 TRBV23-1 - TRBD1 TGCGCCAGCAGTCAGGGGACAGGGCGAAACACCGGGGAGCTGTTTTTT CASSQGTGRNTGELFF
TRBJ1-2 TRBV10-3 - TRBD1 TGTGCCATCAGTTCAGGGGGCGATCCCTATGGCTACACCTTC CAISSGGDPYGYTF
TRBJ2-7 TRBV30 - TRBD2 TGTGCCTGGACTACGGGACTAGCGGTGACGGGCGAGCAGTACTTC CAWTTGLAVTGEQYF
TRBJ1-4 TRBV7-2 - - TGTGCCAGCTCCGGGGGGACAACTAATGAAAAACTGTTTTTT CASSGGTTNEKLFF
TRBJ2-3 TRBV27 - TRBD1 TGTGCCAGCAGTATCCGAACAGGGGGCGCAGATACGCAGTATTTT CASSIRTGGADTQYF
TRBJ2-5 TRBV19 - - TGTGCCAGTAGCCCCCTTGGGCCTAGCAGCAGGGGAGAGACCCAGTACTTC CASSPLGPSSRGETQYF
TRBJ2-2 TRBV27 - - TGTGCCAGCAGTTTATACGCCGGGGTCCGCGACACCGGGGAGCTGTTTTTT CASSLYAGVRDTGELFF
TRBJ2-5 TRBV19 - TRBD1 TGTGCCAGTAGTACCGGACAGGGGGCATATGAGACCCAGTACTTC CASSTGQGAYETQYF
TRBJ2-7 TRBV2 - TRBD2 TGTGCCAGCCACCGTGGACTAGCCACCTACGAGCAGTACTTC CASHRGLATYEQYF
TRBJ1-4 TRBV4-1 once TRBD1 TGCGCCAGCAGCTCCGGGGACAGGGAGGAAAAACTGTTTTTT CASSSGDREEKLFF
TRBJ1-4 TRBV5-1 few TRBD1 TGCGCCAGCAGCTTGGGACAGGGGGCAGCTAATGAAAAACTGTTTTTT CASSLGQGAANEKLFF
TRBJ1-2 TRBV7-9 - TRBD1 TGTGCCAGCAGCCCGCCAAGGTCGGGACAGGTTTATGGCTACACCTTC CASSPPRSGQVYGYTF
TRBJ2-7 TRBV2 - TRBD2 TGTGCCAGCAGTGGGAGTAGCGGGTACGAGCAGTACTTC CASSGSSGYEQYF
TRBJ1-1 TRBV29-1 - - TGCAGCGTCAAGCCGGGATATAACACTGAAGCTTTCTTT CSVKPGYNTEAFF
TRBJ2-3 TRBV7-9 - - TGTTCCAGCAGCTCCCGACGACTAGATTCTAGCACAGATACGCAGTATTTT CSSSSRRLDSSTDTQYF
TRBJ1-4 TRBV5-5 - - TGTGCCAGCAGCTTGGAGGGACTTGAAAAACTGTTTTTT CASSLEGLEKLFF
TRBJ2-7 TRBV19 - TRBD1 TGTGCCAGTAGTATACCTGGACAGGGGAGGTACGAGCAGTACTTC CASSIPGQGRYEQYF
TRBJ2-7 TRBV9 - TRBD1 TGTGCCAGCAGCGTAGCGGCAGGGGGCGAACTCTACGAGCAGTACTTC CASSVAAGGELYEQYF
TRBJ1-2 TRBV19 - TRBD1 TGTGCCAGTAGTTCGGAAGACAGGGCCCACTATGGCTACACCTTC CASSSEDRAHYGYTF